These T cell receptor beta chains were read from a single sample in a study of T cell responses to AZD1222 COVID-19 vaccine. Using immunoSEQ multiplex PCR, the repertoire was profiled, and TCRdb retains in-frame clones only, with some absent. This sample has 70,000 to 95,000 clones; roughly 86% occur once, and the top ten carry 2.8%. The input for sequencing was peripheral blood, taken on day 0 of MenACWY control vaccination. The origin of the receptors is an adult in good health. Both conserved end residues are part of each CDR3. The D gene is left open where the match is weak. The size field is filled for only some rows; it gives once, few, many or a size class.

DNA: TGTGCCAGCAGCTTGGTGGCCACAGATACGCAGTATTTT; CDR3: CASSLVATDTQYF; J: TRBJ2-3; V: TRBV5-6; size: -; D: -
DNA: TGTGCCAGCAGCTGGACTAGTCGTGAGACCCAGTACTTC; CDR3: CASSWTSRETQYF; J: TRBJ2-5; V: TRBV5-4; size: -; D: TRBD2
DNA: TGTGCCAGCAGCCAAGCAGGACTGAACACTGAAGCTTTCTTT; CDR3: CASSQAGLNTEAFF; J: TRBJ1-1; V: TRBV3-1/TRBV3-2; size: few; D: -
DNA: TGTGCCAGCAGCGTAGGCTCGGGGCCGGCTAACGAGCAGTACTTC; CDR3: CASSVGSGPANEQYF; J: TRBJ2-7; V: TRBV9; size: -; D: -
DNA: TGTGCCTGGAGATTTCAGGGGAGGTATAATTCACCCCTCCACTTT; CDR3: CAWRFQGRYNSPLHF; J: TRBJ1-6; V: TRBV30; size: -; D: -
DNA: TGTGCCAGCAGTCCACCCACAGGGCAATATAGCAATCAGCCCCAGCATTTT; CDR3: CASSPPTGQYSNQPQHF; J: TRBJ1-5; V: TRBV28; size: -; D: -
DNA: TGTGCCAGCACCAAAGGGCCGCGAGGTGGCACCGGGGAGCTGTTTTTT; CDR3: CASTKGPRGGTGELFF; J: TRBJ2-2; V: TRBV6-4; size: -; D: -
DNA: TGTGCCAGCAGCGAGCAGGAAACCCGCACAGATACGCAGTATTTT; CDR3: CASSEQETRTDTQYF; J: TRBJ2-3; V: TRBV9; size: -; D: -
DNA: TGTGCCAGCAGCTTGGTGCAGGGTTATGAAAAACTGTTTTTT; CDR3: CASSLVQGYEKLFF; J: TRBJ1-4; V: TRBV5-8; size: -; D: -
DNA: TGTGCCAGCAGCTTAACAGGGCTCAACTCTGGAAACACCATATATTTT; CDR3: CASSLTGLNSGNTIYF; J: TRBJ1-3; V: TRBV11-3; size: -; D: -
DNA: TGCGCCAGCAGCCAAGATCCCGGGACAGGGGGCCGTTCGAATAATTCACCCCTCCACTTT; CDR3: CASSQDPGTGGRSNNSPLHF; J: TRBJ1-6; V: TRBV4-3; size: -; D: TRBD1
DNA: TGTGCCAGTAGGCTGCAGCGGGGGGCCTCCTACGAGCAGTACTTC; CDR3: CASRLQRGASYEQYF; J: TRBJ2-7; V: TRBV19; size: once; D: TRBD2
DNA: TGTGCCAGTAGTATTGTGGGATTGAATTCACCCCTCCACTTT; CDR3: CASSIVGLNSPLHF; J: TRBJ1-6; V: TRBV19; size: once; D: -
DNA: TGTGCCAGCAGTGAAGATTCCTTGACCTACGAGCAGTACTTC; CDR3: CASSEDSLTYEQYF; J: TRBJ2-7; V: TRBV2; size: -; D: -
DNA: TGTGCCAGTAGTATCCCGGGGCTTAATCAGCCCCAGCATTTT; CDR3: CASSIPGLNQPQHF; J: TRBJ1-5; V: TRBV19; size: -; D: -
DNA: TGTGCCAGTAGTAAAGAGGGCTATGGCTACACCTTC; CDR3: CASSKEGYGYTF; J: TRBJ1-2; V: TRBV19; size: -; D: -
DNA: TGTGCCAGCACCACCCCCGTTCCAGGGGGCGATGGCTACACCTTC; CDR3: CASTTPVPGGDGYTF; J: TRBJ1-2; V: TRBV7-3; size: -; D: TRBD1